The 20 T cell receptor beta chains below all came from one sample that was sequenced in a study of T-cell reconstitution after alpha-beta-depleted transplantation in children. TCRbeta library preparation incorporated unique molecular identifiers. From the PCR reads, TCRdb called clonotypes with MiXCR, one entry per CDR3 protein. The data contain about 74,000 distinct CDR3 sequences, over 12% of them singletons. The material was PBMCs, mostly from graft donor cells, obtained 180 days after TCRalphabeta/CD19-depleted stem cell transplant. Receptors originate from a male patient under 10 years old who had a stem cell transplant for acute lymphoblastic leukemia, so the T cells may come from the graft donor.

This clonotype was picked up a small number of times. V and J are TRBV18 and TRBJ2-3, with D perhaps given as TRBD1 or TRBD2 (5 bases each). The CDR3 has 19 residues. V lost 0 bases, J lost 1 base, and 20 bases lay in between. CDR1 is KGHSH and CDR2 is LQKENI in the germline V gene. This chain's CDR3 is CASSPPGDDIRDRTDTQYF. As DNA, the CDR3 is TGTGCCAGCTCACCACCGGGGGACGACATAAGGGACCGCACAGATACGCAGTATTTT.

The table lists this clonotype with a few counts. This chain uses TRBV20-1 with TRBJ2-4, with TRBD1 identical over 9 bases. Germline assignment: CDR1 DFQATT and CDR2 SNEGSKA (reference sequence). This CDR3 comprises 12 residues. V lost 4 bases to trimming and J lost 9 bases; unmatched junction nucleotides: 4. CDR3: CSATGTGTIQYF. The CDR3 DNA reads TGCAGTGCTACCGGGACAGGGACCATTCAGTACTTC.

This clonotype has a handful of counts. The chain is built from TRBV12-3 or TRBV12-4 and TRBJ2-3; D gene unclear. Trimming took off 5 bases at V and 1 base at J, with 7 bases between the two ends. There are 13 residues in the CDR3. Written as DNA, the CDR3 is TGTGCCAGCAGTCTCTTCGGCACAGATACGCAGTATTTT. It translates to CASSLFGTDTQYF.

The chain has TRBV5-8 and TRBJ2-3, with D hard to call. This CDR3 contains 14 residues. CDR1 SGHTS and CDR2 YDEGEE come from the germline V gene. V was pared by 0 bases and J by 6 bases, with 11 bases between. As DNA, the CDR3 is TGTGCCAGCAGCTTGGGGCAGGCCGGGGATACGCAGTATTTT. It is translated as CASSLGQAGDTQYF.

This clonotype was seen more than once but under ten times. The chain has TRBV6-2 or TRBV6-3 and TRBJ2-5; TRBD1 agrees at 7 bases. With V trimmed by 6 bases and J by 9 bases, 16 bases remained unmatched. Germline CDR1 MNHEY, CDR2 SVGEGT. This CDR3 contains 15 residues. CDR3 loop: CASSVTPRGPGAQYF. The DNA for the CDR3 is TGTGCCAGCAGCGTTACCCCGAGGGGGCCAGGGGCCCAGTACTTC.

This clonotype was counted a few times. An end of the junction does not agree with germline; a read error may underlie this. This chain joins TRBV7-7 and TRBJ2-1; TRBD2 matches at 8 bases. The CDR3 totals 15 residues. Germline V gene sequence: CDR1 SSHAT, CDR2 FNYEAQ (reference sequence). CDR3 in amino acids: CASSPGGPVYNEQFF. As DNA, the CDR3 is TGTGCTAGCAGCCCGGGAGGGCCAGTCTACAATGAGCAGTTCTTC.

This clonotype was recorded many times. The chain has TRBV7-2 and TRBJ2-4, with D tentatively TRBD1 or TRBD2 (5 bases each). Trimming removed 5 bases from V and 6 bases from J, with 11 bases in between. Germline values: CDR1 SGHTA, CDR2 FQGNSA. CDR3 length: 13 residues. CDR3 in DNA: TGTGCCAGCAGCCCCGGGGACCGAAACATTCAGTACTTC. Translating it yields CASSPGDRNIQYF.

There are a few counts of this clonotype. The chain couples TRBV7-2 to TRBJ1-2, with 9 bases that match TRBD1. The ends lost 4 bases at V and 3 bases at J; junction bases unmatched: 3. The CDR3 loop spans 14 amino acids. Germline V CDR1 and CDR2: SGHTA, FQGNSA. The chain's CDR3 is CASSSGQGDYGYTF. In DNA form, the CDR3 reads TGTGCCAGCAGCTCGGGACAGGGCGACTATGGCTACACCTTC.

The V and J genes are TRBV4-3 and TRBJ2-3, with 11 bases lining up with TRBD2. There are 16 residues in the CDR3. The V segment lost 1 base and the J segment 4 bases; nucleotides outside the gene matches: 4. From germline, CDR1 is LGHNA and CDR2 YSLEER. The CDR3 loop is CASSQGTSGRADTQYF. Written as DNA, the CDR3 is TGCGCCAGCAGCCAAGGGACTAGCGGGCGGGCAGATACGCAGTATTTT.

This clonotype has a count of ten or more. The chain combines TRBV20-1 with TRBJ2-3; 7 positions match TRBD2. With V trimmed by 6 bases and J by 0 bases, 6 bases remained unmatched. Looked up from germline, CDR1 is DFQATT and CDR2 is SNEGSKA (reference sequence). This CDR3 is built from 14 residues. CDR3 amino acids: CSAVTSVSTDTQYF. In DNA form, the CDR3 reads TGCAGTGCCGTCACTAGCGTTAGCACAGATACGCAGTATTTT.

The chain combines TRBV27 with TRBJ2-5; TRBD1 matches at 9 bases. Germline-derived CDR1 and CDR2 are MNHEY and SMNVEV (reference sequence). With V trimmed by 4 bases and J by 3 bases, 9 bases remained unmatched. The CDR3 is made up of 16 amino acids. The CDR3 spells CASSSLDRGGKETQYF. The CDR3 nucleotides read TGTGCCAGCAGTTCCCTGGACAGGGGAGGAAAAGAGACCCAGTACTTC.

This chain joins TRBV18 and TRBJ2-4; TRBD1 might be the D (5 bases). The V gene's germline CDR1 is KGHSH and CDR2 LQKENI. V was clipped by 0 bases and J by 8 bases, with 11 bases between them. The length of the CDR3 is 14 residues. The CDR3 protein is CASSPPNQGYIQYF. The CDR3 nucleotides read TGTGCCAGCTCACCACCCAATCAGGGATACATTCAGTACTTC.

The chain joins TRBV6-2 or TRBV6-3 to TRBJ1-2; D not resolved. The germline V gene has CDR1 MNHEY and CDR2 SVGEGT. V lost 10 bases and J lost 1, with 16 bases in between. The CDR3 is made up of 14 amino acids. The CDR3 DNA sequence: TGTGCCACCTCGCCAAGGTCAATTAACTATGGCTACACCTTC. Amino acids: CATSPRSINYGYTF.

This clonotype has only a few counts. This chain joins TRBV24-1 and TRBJ1-4, with 9 bases fitting TRBD1. The V gene's germline CDR1 is KGHDR and CDR2 SFDVKD. The trim removed 5 bases at V and 8 bases at J, leaving 11 bases unmatched. The length of the CDR3 is 16 residues. Here the CDR3 DNA reads TGTGCCACCAGTGGAGGCGGGACAGGGTGGGTCGAAAAACTGTTTTTT. It encodes CATSGGGTGWVEKLFF.

The rearrangement joins TRBV12-3 or TRBV12-4 to TRBJ2-1; D ambiguous. V was trimmed by 3 bases and J by 10 bases, leaving 10 bases between them. The CDR3 extends over 12 amino acids. Here the CDR3 reads CASSFVELEQFF. The DNA of the CDR3 is TGTGCCAGCAGTTTTGTTGAACTAGAGCAGTTCTTC.

The chain employs TRBV7-6 and TRBJ2-1; 15 nucleotides align to TRBD2. V gave up 3 bases and J gave up 10 bases; unmatched junction bases: 7. CDR1 SGHVS and CDR2 FNYEAQ come from the germline V gene. The CDR3 length is 16 residues. The chain's CDR3 is CASSLPGLAGGQEQFF. The CDR3 DNA reads as TGTGCCAGCAGCTTGCCCGGACTAGCGGGAGGGCAAGAGCAGTTCTTC.

The table lists this clonotype with many counts. The rearrangement uses TRBV29-1 and TRBJ1-2; D is perhaps TRBD1 (6 bases). Germline CDR1 SQVTM, CDR2 ANQGSEA. Trimming shortened V by 3 bases and J by 2 bases, and 19 bases separated the two germline ends. This CDR3 comprises 16 residues. The CDR3 loop reads CSVDWPQGRLNYGYTF. In nucleotides, the CDR3 is TGCAGCGTTGACTGGCCTCAGGGGCGGCTGAACTATGGCTACACCTTC.

J is TRBJ1-2 and V is TRBV7-2, with 10 bases aligning to TRBD1. CDR1 is SGHTA, CDR2 FQGNSA, per germline. J was trimmed by 7 bases and V by 5 bases; bases with no gene match: 10. The CDR3 loop spans 15 amino acids. CDR3 nucleotides: TGTGCCAGCAGCCTTCGACAGGGGGCGCTTTTTGGCTACACCTTC. Protein: CASSLRQGALFGYTF.

A few counts support this clonotype. The chain combines TRBV28 with TRBJ2-7, with D possibly matching TRBD2 (6 bases). Trimming removed 7 bases at V and 4 bases at J, with 11 bases between. The germline gives CDR1 MDHEN, CDR2 SYDVKM. The CDR3 runs to 12 residues. CDR3: CASTSGFYEQYF. CDR3 DNA sequence: TGTGCCAGCACCAGCGGGTTTTACGAGCAGTACTTC.

This clonotype was seen a handful of times. The gene calls are TRBV7-9 and TRBJ2-4; possibly TRBD2 for D (5 bases). Looked up from germline, CDR1 is SEHNR and CDR2 is FQNEAQ (reference sequence). The CDR3 has 17 amino acids. The V gene lost 4 bases and the J gene lost 3 bases, with 19 bases spanning the gap. DNA of the CDR3: TGTGCCAGCAGCTCCCCCGGACTCTCCTTGGGCAAAAACATTCAGTACTTC. Its protein product is CASSSPGLSLGKNIQYF.